This passage covers 10 T cell receptor beta chains from one sample sequenced in a study of T-cell reconstitution after alpha-beta-depleted transplantation in children. Preparation of the TCRbeta library used unique molecular identifiers. Each CDR3 protein gets one entry after TCRdb re-called the PCR reads with MiXCR. The sample consists of about 460,000 distinct CDR3 sequences, 10% to 12% of them appearing once. The sequences come from PBMCs, mostly from graft donor cells, collected 180 days after TCRalphabeta/CD19-depleted stem cell transplant. The receptors were gathered from a female patient under 10 years old who had a stem cell transplant for aplastic anemia, so the T cells may come from the graft donor.

This clonotype has only a few counts. CDR3 nucleotides: TGTGCCAGCACCACCCCACAGGGAGAGGAGACCCAGTACTTC. Translation gives CASTTPQGEETQYF. The V and J genes are TRBV28 and TRBJ2-5; tentatively, D is TRBD1 (6 bases). Germline V gives CDR1 MDHEN, CDR2 SYDVKM. Trimming shortened V by 7 bases and J by 5 bases, and 17 bases separated the two germline ends. CDR3 length: 14 residues.

The CDR3 here is CASSRRQGGHTEAFF. Here the CDR3 DNA reads TGTGCCAGCAGCCGACGACAGGGCGGCCACACTGAAGCTTTCTTT. V is TRBV6-1 and J is TRBJ1-1; 7 positions match TRBD1. Germline CDR1 is MNHNS and CDR2 is SASEGT. The CDR3 has 15 amino acids. After removal of 6 bases from V and 3 bases from J, the junction contained 10 bases not matched to a gene.

V usage is TRBV7-3 and J usage is TRBJ2-3; a weak D match, TRBD1 (5 bases). The V gene's germline CDR1 is SGHTA and CDR2 FQGTGA. The CDR3 totals 18 residues. Trimming removed 0 bases at V and 0 bases at J, with 16 bases between. The CDR3 loop reads CASSLTGRSSSSTDTQYF. The CDR3 region has the DNA TGTGCCAGCAGCTTAACGGGGCGGTCGTCTTCTAGCACAGATACGCAGTATTTT.

This clonotype was observed a handful of times. The V and J genes are TRBV11-3 and TRBJ2-2; 7 positions agree with TRBD1. CDR3 length: 16 amino acids. J gave up 5 bases and V 0 bases, and 6 bases lay outside the gene matches. Germline CDR1 reads SGHNT; CDR2 reads YENEEA. As DNA, the CDR3 is TGTGCCAGCAGCTTAGATCGACAGGGTGTGACCGGGGAGCTGTTTTTT. Protein product: CASSLDRQGVTGELFF.

This clonotype came up many times. V usage is TRBV24-1 and J usage is TRBJ2-2; TRBD2 matches at 10 bases. The V gene end was trimmed by 2 bases and the J gene end by 1 base; junction bases not matched to a gene: 0. The CDR3 length is 16 residues. Germline CDR1 KGHDR, CDR2 SFDVKD. CDR3 DNA: TGTGCCACCAGTGATTGGACTAGCGGGAACACCGGGGAGCTGTTTTTT. It specifies CATSDWTSGNTGELFF.

The table lists this clonotype with a few counts. V gene TRBV11-1 combines with J gene TRBJ2-7, with 9 bases aligning to TRBD2. The CDR3 is made up of 18 amino acids. V gave up 5 bases and J gave up 2 bases; unmatched junction bases: 16. CDR1 is SGHAT, CDR2 FQDESV, per germline (reference sequence). The CDR3 loop reads CASSERASGTNPTYEQYF. In DNA, the CDR3 is TGTGCCAGCAGCGAAAGGGCTAGCGGGACTAATCCGACCTACGAGCAGTACTTC.

V usage is TRBV19 and J usage is TRBJ1-1; maybe TRBD1 (5 bases). Trimming left V 4 bases short and J 11 bases short, with 14 bases between. This CDR3 region has 12 residues. Germline CDR1 and CDR2: LNHDA and SQIVND (reference sequence). The chain's CDR3 is CASSNSREQAFF. As DNA, the CDR3 is TGTGCCAGTAGTAACTCCAGGGAGCAGGCTTTCTTT.

This clonotype was seen many times. V is TRBV28 and J is TRBJ2-5; D is unclear. Germline V gene lookup returns CDR1 MDHEN and CDR2 SYDVKM. V was pared by 1 base and J by 2 bases, with 8 bases between. The CDR3 runs to 14 residues. CDR3 sequence reads: CASSLSGQQETQYF. The CDR3 region has the DNA TGTGCCAGCAGTTTATCAGGTCAACAAGAGACCCAGTACTTC.

This clonotype has just a few counts. The chain uses TRBV7-9 and TRBJ2-7, with D possibly TRBD1 on 5 matching bases. Germline V gene data show CDR1 as SEHNR and CDR2 as FQNEAQ (reference sequence). Trimming pared 4 bases from V and 3 bases from J, leaving 10 bases between. The CDR3 consists of 13 residues. In DNA form, the CDR3 reads TGTGCCAGCAGCTCAGGACACCACTACGAGCAGTACGTC. This translates into CASSSGHHYEQYV.

CDR3 DNA sequence: TGTGCCAGCACCCTCGTGGGGGTAGCGGGAGTGGTTGACGAGCAGTACTTC. As protein: CASTLVGVAGVVDEQYF. The J gene is TRBJ2-7, the V gene TRBV27, with 9 bases that match TRBD2. CDR1 MNHEY and CDR2 SMNVEV come from the germline V gene (reference sequence). CDR3 length: 17 residues. Losses at the gene ends were 7 bases for V and 5 bases for J; bases not matched to a gene: 18.